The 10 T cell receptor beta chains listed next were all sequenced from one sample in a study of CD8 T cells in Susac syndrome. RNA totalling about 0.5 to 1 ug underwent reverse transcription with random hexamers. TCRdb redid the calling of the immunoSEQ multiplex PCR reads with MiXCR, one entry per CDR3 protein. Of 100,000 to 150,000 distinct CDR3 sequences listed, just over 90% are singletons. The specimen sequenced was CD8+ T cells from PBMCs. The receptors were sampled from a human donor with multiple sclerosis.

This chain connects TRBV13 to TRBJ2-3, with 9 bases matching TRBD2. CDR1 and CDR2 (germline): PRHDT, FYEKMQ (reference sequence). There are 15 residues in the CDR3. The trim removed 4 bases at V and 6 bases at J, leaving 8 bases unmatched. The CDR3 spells CASSSSGTTGDTQYF. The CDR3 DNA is TGTGCCAGCAGCTCTAGCGGGACGACGGGTGATACGCAGTATTTT.

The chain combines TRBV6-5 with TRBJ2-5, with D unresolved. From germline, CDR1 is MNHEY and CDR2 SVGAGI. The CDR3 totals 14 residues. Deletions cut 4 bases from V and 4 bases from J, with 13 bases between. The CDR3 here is CASSLSGFRETQYF. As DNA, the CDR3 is TGTGCCAGCAGTTTGTCCGGCTTTAGAGAGACCCAGTACTTC.

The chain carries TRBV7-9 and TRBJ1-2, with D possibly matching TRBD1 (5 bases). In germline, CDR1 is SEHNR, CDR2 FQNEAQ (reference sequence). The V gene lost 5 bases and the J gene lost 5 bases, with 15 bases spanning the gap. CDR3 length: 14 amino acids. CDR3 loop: CASSDGGARYGYTF. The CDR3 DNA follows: TGTGCCAGCAGCGATGGTGGGGCTAGGTATGGCTACACCTTC.

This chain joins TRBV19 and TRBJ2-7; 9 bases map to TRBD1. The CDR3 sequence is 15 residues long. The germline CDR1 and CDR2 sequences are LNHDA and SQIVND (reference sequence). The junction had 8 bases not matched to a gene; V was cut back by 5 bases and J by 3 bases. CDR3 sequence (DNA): TGTGCCAGTAGTGCCGGGACAGGGAGGATCTACGAGCAGTACTTC. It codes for CASSAGTGRIYEQYF.

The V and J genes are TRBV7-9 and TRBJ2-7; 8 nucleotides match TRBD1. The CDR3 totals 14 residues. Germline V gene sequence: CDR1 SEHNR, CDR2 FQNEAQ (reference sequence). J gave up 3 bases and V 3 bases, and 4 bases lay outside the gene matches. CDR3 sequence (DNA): TGTGCCAGCAGCTTCGGACAGGGCCGCTACGAGCAGTACGTC. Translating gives CASSFGQGRYEQYV.

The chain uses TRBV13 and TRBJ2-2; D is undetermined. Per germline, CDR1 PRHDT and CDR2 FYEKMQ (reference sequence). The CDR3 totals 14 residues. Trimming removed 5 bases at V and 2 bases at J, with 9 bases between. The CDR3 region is CASSQTRNTGELFF. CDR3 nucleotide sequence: TGTGCCAGCAGCCAGACCCGAAACACCGGGGAGCTGTTTTTT.

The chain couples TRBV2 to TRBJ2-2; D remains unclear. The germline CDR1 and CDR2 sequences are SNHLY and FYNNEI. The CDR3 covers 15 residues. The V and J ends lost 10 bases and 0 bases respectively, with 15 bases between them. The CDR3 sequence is CANSWHLTNTGELFF. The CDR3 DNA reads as TGTGCCAATTCTTGGCATCTCACGAACACCGGGGAGCTGTTTTTT. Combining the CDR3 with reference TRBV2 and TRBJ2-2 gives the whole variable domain EPEVTQTPSHQVTQMGQEVILRCVPISNHLYFYWYRQILGQKVEFLVSFYNNEISEKSEIFDDQFSVERPDGSNFTLKIRSTKLEDSAMYFCANSWHLTNTGELFFGEGSRLTVL.

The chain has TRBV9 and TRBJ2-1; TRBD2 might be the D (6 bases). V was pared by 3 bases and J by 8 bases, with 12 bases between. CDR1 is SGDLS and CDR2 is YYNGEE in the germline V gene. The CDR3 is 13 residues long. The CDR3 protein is CASSAASGDEQFF. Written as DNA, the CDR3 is TGTGCCAGCAGCGCCGCCTCGGGGGATGAGCAGTTCTTC. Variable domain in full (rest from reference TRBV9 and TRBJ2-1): DSGVTQTPKHLITATGQRVTLRCSPRSGDLSVYWYQQSLDQGLQFLIQYYNGEERAKGNILERFSAQQFPDLHSELNLSSLELGDSALYFCASSAASGDEQFFGPGTRLTVL.

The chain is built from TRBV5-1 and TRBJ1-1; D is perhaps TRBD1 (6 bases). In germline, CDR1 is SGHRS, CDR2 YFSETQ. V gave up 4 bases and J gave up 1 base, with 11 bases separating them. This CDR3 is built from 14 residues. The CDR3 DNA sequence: TGCGCCAGCAGCGAGGACAGAGCGAACACTGAAGCTTTCTTT. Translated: CASSEDRANTEAFF.

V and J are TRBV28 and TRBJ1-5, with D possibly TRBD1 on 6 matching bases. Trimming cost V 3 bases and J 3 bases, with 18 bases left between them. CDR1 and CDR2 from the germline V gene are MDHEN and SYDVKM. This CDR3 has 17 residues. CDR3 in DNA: TGTGCCAGCAGTTTCGCAACCGGTTCGGGACACAATCAGCCCCAGCATTTT. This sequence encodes CASSFATGSGHNQPQHF.